This entry is about one T cell receptor beta chain. Its matching antigen is unknown. These data are taken from a study of cytomegalovirus exposure and HLA in healthy donors. Overall study findings and caveats: Later genetic work tied a missense DCLRE1C variant to beta-chain V and J trimming. An assumption of roughly uniform sequencing depth across donors underlay the presence/absence analyses.

The CDR3 has 13 amino acids. V was clipped by 4 bases and J by 2 bases, with 9 bases between them. Germline CDR1 reads SGHDT; CDR2 reads YYEEEE. This PCR relied on a set of 60 Vbeta primers and 13 Jbeta primers. How the authors handled the data: Per a later analysis, the number of unique TCR beta chains was approximately 80 million, of which 9 million to 14 million were shared. The data were produced by immunoSEQ multiplex PCR, yet TCRdb's version contains in-frame clones alone and is incomplete. V, J and clone size reflect that table, while D and trimming were determined from the DNA. Seen here are roughly 150,000 clones, around 86% observed once, and the top ten hold over 2%.

Sequencing was done on a sample of PBMCs. The source of this sequence is a male donor in good health and CMV-seronegative. The chain combines TRBV5-6 with TRBJ2-5; a possible D gene is TRBD2 (6 bases). The DNA for the CDR3 is TGTGCCAGCAGCCGGGGACTTCAAGAGACCCAGTACTTC. It encodes CASSRGLQETQYF. Filled out from reference TRBV5-6 and TRBJ2-5, the complete variable domain reads DAGVTQSPTHLIKTRGQQVTLRCSPKSGHDTVSWYQQALGQGPQFIFQYYEEEERQRGNFPDRFSGHQFPNYSSELNVNALLLGDSALYLCASSRGLQETQYFGPGTRLLVL.